The 26 T cell receptor beta chains listed next were all sequenced from one sample in a study of cytomegalovirus exposure and HLA in healthy donors. Both 60 Vbeta primers and 13 Jbeta primers went into the PCR. Libraries were prepared by immunoSEQ multiplex PCR; TCRdb keeps only in-frame clonotypes and omits some of them. Found here are more than 100,000 clones, about 77% of them singletons; the top ten hold 10%. The specimen sequenced was PBMCs. The receptor source for this set is a woman under 30 in good health and CMV-seropositive.

The chain couples TRBV2 to TRBJ2-1, with D possibly matching TRBD2 (6 bases). The CDR3 covers 15 residues. Looked up from germline, CDR1 is SNHLY and CDR2 is FYNNEI. V shed 6 bases and J shed 8 bases, with 20 bases lying between them. The CDR3 loop is CASSEVGGIRDEQFF. CDR3 in DNA: TGTGCCAGCAGCGAGGTGGGCGGGATTAGGGATGAGCAGTTCTTC.

The genes are TRBV5-1 and TRBJ2-7; a possible D gene is TRBD1 (7 bases). From germline, CDR1 is SGHRS and CDR2 YFSETQ. Trimming removed 5 bases from V and 5 bases from J, with 17 bases in between. This CDR3 has 14 amino acids. The CDR3 nucleotides are TGCGCCAGCAGGCGGGACAGAACCGGTGACGAGCAGTACTTC. Translation: CASRRDRTGDEQYF.

This clone came up a few times. The chain uses TRBV5-6 and TRBJ2-1; 8 bases align to TRBD2. There are 15 residues in the CDR3. Unmatched junction bases numbered 6, after V lost 0 bases and J lost 7 bases. Germline values: CDR1 SGHDT, CDR2 YYEEEE. The CDR3 region is CASSLGVAGLNEQFF. In DNA form, the CDR3 reads TGTGCCAGCAGCTTGGGGGTAGCGGGATTGAATGAGCAGTTCTTC.

This clone has only one observation. This sequence joins TRBV29-1 and TRBJ1-1; weak D call: TRBD1 (5 bases). CDR3 length equals 13 residues. V lost 6 bases and J 1 base, leaving 12 bases between the germline ends. Germline V gives CDR1 SQVTM, CDR2 ANQGSEA. The CDR3 DNA sequence: TGCAGCGTGGATCAGGGCAGGAACACTGAAGCTTTCTTT. Its protein is CSVDQGRNTEAFF.

The CDR3 coding sequence is TGTGCCAGCAGCTCTAGCTCTGGAAACACCATATATTTT. This gives the protein CASSSSSGNTIYF. The chain links TRBV9 to TRBJ1-3; D remains ambiguous. The CDR3 is 13 residues long. The germline V gene has CDR1 SGDLS and CDR2 YYNGEE. V lost 4 bases to trimming and J lost 0 bases, with 5 bases between them.

This chain connects TRBV15 to TRBJ1-1, with 8 positions matching TRBD1. From germline, CDR1 is LNHNV and CDR2 YYDKDF (reference sequence). The J segment lost 4 bases and the V segment lost 3 bases, leaving 25 bases of the junction unmatched. The CDR3 loop spans 21 amino acids. CDR3 sequence (DNA): TGTGCCACCAGCAGCAGACTTCTCATGGGGCAGGGGGCCTCGTGGGGCACTGAAGCTTTCTTT. This codes for CATSSRLLMGQGASWGTEAFF.

Here the CDR3 reads CASSSPAMTNTGELFF. In DNA, the CDR3 is TGTGCCAGCAGCTCCCCAGCGATGACGAACACCGGGGAGCTGTTTTTT. The V gene is TRBV7-9, the J gene TRBJ2-2; no clear D. Deletions cut 4 bases from V and 0 bases from J, with 12 bases between. This CDR3 comprises 16 residues. Germline values: CDR1 SEHNR, CDR2 FQNEAQ (reference sequence).

The chain links TRBV6-5 to TRBJ2-4; possibly TRBD1 for D (5 bases). Germline CDR1 reads MNHEY; CDR2 reads SVGAGI. The CDR3 consists of 15 residues. Trimming left V 7 bases short and J 5 bases short, with 18 bases between. The CDR3 bases are TGTGCCAGCACCCCAGGGTATCGGCGCCAAAACATTCAGTACTTC. It is translated as CASTPGYRRQNIQYF.

A single count supports this clone. V is TRBV21-1 and J is TRBJ2-7; the table gives TRBD2 as D, unverified against the DNA. TRBV21-1 is a known pseudogene. The CDR3 has 19 residues. The CDR3 nucleotides read TGTGCCAGCAGCCTCCCAGATGGACTAGCGGGAGGTCCCGCCTACGAGCAGTACTTC. This encodes CASSLPDGLAGGPAYEQYF.

The chain couples TRBV12-5 to TRBJ2-5, with 8 positions matching TRBD1. Germline CDR1 LGHNT, CDR2 FRNRAP. The length of the CDR3 is 13 residues. V trimming: 2 bases; J trimming: 10 bases; junction bases outside the gene matches: 6. The CDR3 is CASGLSRGQGQYF. Here the CDR3 DNA reads TGTGCTAGTGGTTTGAGCAGGGGGCAGGGCCAGTACTTC.

The V gene is TRBV2, the J gene TRBJ2-7; D perhaps matches TRBD2 (5 bases). The CDR3 has 13 amino acids. V gave up 3 bases and J gave up 5 bases, with 11 bases separating them. Germline loops: CDR1 SNHLY, CDR2 FYNNEI. CDR3 protein: CASSDQEEDEQYF. The CDR3 nucleotides are TGTGCCAGCAGTGACCAGGAGGAGGACGAGCAGTACTTC. The variable domain in full, completed from reference TRBV2 and TRBJ2-7, reads EPEVTQTPSHQVTQMGQEVILRCVPISNHLYFYWYRQILGQKVEFLVSFYNNEISEKSEIFDDQFSVERPDGSNFTLKIRSTKLEDSAMYFCASSDQEEDEQYFGPGTRLTVT.

This clone came up a few times. This chain joins TRBV5-1 and TRBJ1-5, with no clear D. Trimming removed 0 bases at V and 9 bases at J, with 22 bases between. Per germline, CDR1 SGHRS and CDR2 YFSETQ. CDR3 length equals 17 residues. CDR3 sequence (DNA): TGCGCCAGCAGCTTGGGCCCAGCCTCAGGATCATCATCGCCCCAGCATTTT. Translation gives CASSLGPASGSSSPQHF.

This chain connects TRBV6-5 to TRBJ2-5; no reliable D call. With the DNA end fitting TRBJ2-7 better, the J assignment may be wrong. The CDR3 runs 8 residues. Per the germline V gene, CDR1 is MNHEY and CDR2 is SVGAGI. The CDR3 DNA sequence: TGTGCCAGCTACGAGCAGTACTTC. This translates into CASYEQYF.

The chain carries TRBV6-5 and TRBJ1-2; TRBD1 agrees at 7 bases. The CDR3 covers 12 residues. Unmatched junction bases numbered 11, after V lost 11 bases and J lost 8 bases. CDR1 and CDR2 from the germline V gene are MNHEY and SVGAGI. The CDR3 bases are TGTGCCGTGGCAGGGGGTCCCTGGGGCTACACCTTC. Residues: CAVAGGPWGYTF.

V gene TRBV15 combines with J gene TRBJ2-3; 8 nucleotides match TRBD1. Germline CDR1 is LNHNV and CDR2 is YYDKDF (reference sequence). Trimming removed 5 bases from V and 0 bases from J; junction bases left unmatched: 7. The CDR3 is 16 amino acids. The chain's CDR3 is CATSAQDRASTDTQYF. CDR3 nucleotides: TGTGCCACCAGCGCTCAGGACAGGGCGAGCACAGATACGCAGTATTTT.

The rearrangement uses TRBV12-5 and TRBJ2-5; perhaps TRBD2 as D (5 bases). V was pared by 3 bases and J by 5 bases, with 10 bases between. Germline-derived CDR1 and CDR2 are LGHNT and FRNRAP. The CDR3 has 13 residues. The CDR3 reads CASGFGVRETQYF. For the CDR3, the DNA is TGTGCTAGTGGTTTCGGGGTACGGGAGACCCAGTACTTC.

CDR3 bases: TGTGCCAGCAGTGTCCAGGGATCTGGAAACACCATATATTTT. Residues: CASSVQGSGNTIYF. The chain links TRBV2 to TRBJ1-3, with a weak D call TRBD1 (5 bases). CDR1 is SNHLY, CDR2 FYNNEI, per germline. The CDR3 is 14 residues long. The V end was cut by 4 bases, the J end by 1 base, with 8 bases between. Using reference TRBV2 and TRBJ1-3 for the parts outside the CDR3, the full variable domain is EPEVTQTPSHQVTQMGQEVILRCVPISNHLYFYWYRQILGQKVEFLVSFYNNEISEKSEIFDDQFSVERPDGSNFTLKIRSTKLEDSAMYFCASSVQGSGNTIYFGEGSWLTVV.

The genes are TRBV10-3 and TRBJ1-5; maybe TRBD1 (5 bases). V lost 3 bases and J 1 base, leaving 16 bases between the germline ends. The CDR3 has 17 amino acids. Germline loops: CDR1 ENHRY, CDR2 SYGVKD. The chain's CDR3 is CAISDLGGQGSNQPQHF. For the CDR3, the DNA is TGTGCCATCAGTGATTTGGGGGGTCAGGGAAGCAATCAGCCCCAGCATTTT.

The chain couples TRBV10-3 to TRBJ2-1; 14 bases map to TRBD2. CDR1 is ENHRY, CDR2 SYGVKD, per germline. Unmatched junction bases numbered 5, after V lost 6 bases and J lost 7 bases. The CDR3 is made up of 15 amino acids. The CDR3 nucleotides read TGTGCCATCAGCCGGACTAGCGGGAGGAATAATGAGCAGTTCTTC. Translating it yields CAISRTSGRNNEQFF.

This clone has more than one count but fewer than ten. The chain joins TRBV27 to TRBJ1-2; D ambiguous. Germline V gene data show CDR1 as MNHEY and CDR2 as SMNVEV (reference sequence). CDR3 length: 16 residues. V lost 4 bases, J lost 4 bases, and 19 bases lay in between. The CDR3 DNA reads as TGTGCCAGCAGTTCCTCCCGGGAGCTTCGCACCTATGGCTACACCTTC. Its protein is CASSSSRELRTYGYTF.

This chain connects TRBV11-2 to TRBJ2-2; tentatively, D is TRBD2 (5 bases). CDR1 is SGHAT and CDR2 is FQNNGV in the germline V gene. There are 14 residues in the CDR3. V shed 5 bases and J shed 6 bases, with 13 bases lying between them. CDR3 in amino acids: CASSHRGVPGELFF. In nucleotides, the CDR3 is TGTGCCAGCAGCCACCGGGGAGTTCCCGGGGAGCTGTTTTTT. Full variable domain (outside the CDR3, taken from reference TRBV11-2 and TRBJ2-2): EAGVAQSPRYKIIEKRQSVAFWCNPISGHATLYWYQQILGQGPKLLIQFQNNGVVDDSQLPKDRFSAERLKGVDSTLKIQPAKLEDSAVYLCASSHRGVPGELFFGEGSRLTVL.

The rearrangement joins TRBV7-2 to TRBJ2-7; D is unresolved. Trimming took 4 bases from V and 3 from J, leaving 4 bases between them. This CDR3 is 11 amino acids long. From germline, CDR1 is SGHTA and CDR2 FQGNSA. Here the CDR3 DNA reads TGTGCCAGCAGCTCCCACTACGAGCAGTACTTC. Protein: CASSSHYEQYF. Together with reference TRBV7-2 and TRBJ2-7, the CDR3 gives the full variable domain: GAGVSQSPSNKVTEKGKDVELRCDPISGHTALYWYRQSLGQGLEFLIYFQGNSAPDKSGLPSDRFSAERTGGSVSTLTIQRTQQEDSAVYLCASSSHYEQYFGPGTRLTVT.

This sequence joins TRBV29-1 and TRBJ2-5, with 9 bases fitting TRBD2. Per the germline V gene, CDR1 is SQVTM and CDR2 is ANQGSEA. This CDR3 has 13 amino acids. Trimming cost V 5 bases and J 4 bases; bases outside gene matches: 5. The CDR3 DNA is TGCAGCGTTAAAGCGGGAGGTGGAGAGACCCAGTACTTC. Residues: CSVKAGGGETQYF.

The CDR3 reads CASSFTGTDVGYTF. Written as DNA, the CDR3 is TGTGCCAGCAGCTTTACCGGGACAGATGTGGGCTACACCTTC. The chain uses TRBV7-3 and TRBJ1-2, with TRBD1 identical over 7 bases. Germline V gene lookup returns CDR1 SGHTA and CDR2 FQGTGA. Germline trimming cut 3 bases from V and 8 bases from J; bases unmatched to any gene: 9. The CDR3 spans 14 residues.

The sample holds a few counts of this clone. The V call is TRBV9, the J call TRBJ2-7, with D unclear. V was clipped by 2 bases and J by 6 bases, with 9 bases between them. Germline CDR1 SGDLS, CDR2 YYNGEE. The CDR3 has 12 residues. In DNA form, the CDR3 reads TGTGCCAGCAGCGTTGACGGGTCCGAGCAGTACTTC. This translates into CASSVDGSEQYF. The complete variable domain, with remaining parts taken from reference TRBV9 and TRBJ2-7, reads DSGVTQTPKHLITATGQRVTLRCSPRSGDLSVYWYQQSLDQGLQFLIQYYNGEERAKGNILERFSAQQFPDLHSELNLSSLELGDSALYFCASSVDGSEQYFGPGTRLTVT.

The rearrangement links TRBV19 to TRBJ1-1; D may be TRBD1 (6 bases). There are 15 residues in the CDR3. Trimming removed 4 bases from V and 4 bases from J, with 16 bases in between. Germline CDR1 LNHDA, CDR2 SQIVND (reference sequence). The CDR3 DNA reads as TGTGCCAGTAGTAGCACAGGGATCAGAGGCACTGAAGCTTTCTTT. It translates to CASSSTGIRGTEAFF.